Listed below are T cell receptor beta chains from one sample, sequenced in a study of T cell responses to AZD1222 COVID-19 vaccine. This table comes from immunoSEQ multiplex PCR, and its TCRdb copy is limited to in-frame clones, with some not included. This repertoire shows more than 140,000 clones, 85% to 95% found once; its top ten account for over 0.9%. Sample: peripheral blood, taken on day 0 of MenACWY control vaccination. Every receptor here comes from an adult in good health. Each CDR3 is given with its conserved first and last residue. Each record gives: CDR3 protein, CDR3 DNA, D gene, V gene, J gene, clone size. A D gene is named only where the DNA matches it firmly. A row's size may be missing; if present it is once, few, many or a size class.

CDR3 protein: CASSYSTGMETQYF
CDR3 DNA: TGTGCCAGCAGTTACTCGACCGGGATGGAGACCCAGTACTTC
D gene: -
V gene: TRBV6-5
J gene: TRBJ2-5
clone size: -

CDR3 protein: CASRLAGREDTNIQYF
CDR3 DNA: TGTGCAAGTCGCTTAGCGGGGCGGGAGGATACAAACATTCAGTACTTC
D gene: -
V gene: TRBV12-2
J gene: TRBJ2-4
clone size: -

CDR3 protein: CASSVAVGVYEQYF
CDR3 DNA: TGTGCCAGCAGCGTAGCTGTGGGAGTCTACGAGCAGTACTTC
D gene: -
V gene: TRBV9
J gene: TRBJ2-7
clone size: -

CDR3 protein: CASSLALGTGELFF
CDR3 DNA: TGTGCCAGCAGCTTGGCCCTGGGGACCGGGGAGCTGTTTTTT
D gene: -
V gene: TRBV5-4
J gene: TRBJ2-2
clone size: -

CDR3 protein: CASSFSVSTDTQYF
CDR3 DNA: TGTGCCAGCAGCTTTTCGGTTAGCACAGATACGCAGTATTTT
D gene: -
V gene: TRBV7-2
J gene: TRBJ2-3
clone size: -

CDR3 protein: CASSVTGTTYQPQHF
CDR3 DNA: TGTGCCAGTAGTGTGACGGGGACTACCTATCAGCCCCAGCATTTT
D gene: -
V gene: TRBV19
J gene: TRBJ1-5
clone size: once

CDR3 protein: CASSLETGELFF
CDR3 DNA: TGTGCCAGCAGCTTAGAGACCGGGGAGCTGTTTTTT
D gene: -
V gene: TRBV7-9
J gene: TRBJ2-2
clone size: few

CDR3 protein: CATSDPTAGGGNEQFF
CDR3 DNA: TGTGCCACCAGTGACCCCACTGCGGGAGGGGGGAATGAGCAGTTCTTC
D gene: TRBD2
V gene: TRBV24-1
J gene: TRBJ2-1
clone size: -

CDR3 protein: CAISMDEGNYGYTF
CDR3 DNA: TGTGCCATCAGCATGGACGAGGGCAACTATGGCTACACCTTC
D gene: -
V gene: TRBV10-3
J gene: TRBJ1-2
clone size: -

CDR3 protein: CASSLNSGGRSEQFF
CDR3 DNA: TGTGCCAGCAGCTTAAATTCGGGGGGGCGGAGTGAGCAGTTCTTC
D gene: TRBD2
V gene: TRBV7-3
J gene: TRBJ2-1
clone size: -

CDR3 protein: CASIGQGAYEQYF
CDR3 DNA: TGTGCCAGTATTGGACAGGGAGCCTACGAGCAGTACTTC
D gene: TRBD1
V gene: TRBV19
J gene: TRBJ2-7
clone size: -

CDR3 protein: CASSSGWTGGLYGYTF
CDR3 DNA: TGTGCCAGCAGCTCGGGGTGGACAGGGGGCCTCTATGGCTACACCTTC
D gene: TRBD1
V gene: TRBV5-5
J gene: TRBJ1-2
clone size: few

CDR3 protein: CASSPPTGGEETQYF
CDR3 DNA: TGCGCCAGCAGCCCTCCAACAGGGGGCGAAGAGACCCAGTACTTC
D gene: TRBD1
V gene: TRBV5-1
J gene: TRBJ2-5
clone size: -

CDR3 protein: CASSNEKLFF
CDR3 DNA: TGTGCCAGCAGTAATGAAAAACTGTTTTTT
D gene: -
V gene: TRBV28
J gene: TRBJ1-4
clone size: once

CDR3 protein: CASSPTVTEAFF
CDR3 DNA: TGTGCCAGCAGCCCGACAGTCACTGAAGCTTTCTTT
D gene: -
V gene: TRBV11-1
J gene: TRBJ1-1
clone size: once

CDR3 protein: CATMYRGREGGTQYF
CDR3 DNA: TGTGCCACCATGTACAGGGGGCGAGAAGGAGGTACGCAGTATTTT
D gene: TRBD1
V gene: TRBV19
J gene: TRBJ2-3
clone size: -

CDR3 protein: CATRTGLINTEAFF
CDR3 DNA: TGTGCCACGAGAACTGGACTGATAAACACTGAAGCTTTCTTT
D gene: -
V gene: TRBV19
J gene: TRBJ1-1
clone size: -

CDR3 protein: CATGGRPTAVLTF
CDR3 DNA: TGTGCCACCGGGGGGAGGCCGACCGCCGTCCTGACTTTC
D gene: -
V gene: TRBV24-1
J gene: TRBJ2-6
clone size: few

CDR3 protein: CASSAEARDGYTF
CDR3 DNA: TGTGCCAGCAGTGCAGAGGCGCGGGATGGCTACACCTTC
D gene: -
V gene: TRBV2
J gene: TRBJ1-2
clone size: -

CDR3 protein: CASSYRDRGPLNTEAFF
CDR3 DNA: TGTGCCAGCAGTTATAGGGACAGGGGGCCCCTGAACACTGAAGCTTTCTTT
D gene: TRBD1
V gene: TRBV6-2/TRBV6-3
J gene: TRBJ1-1
clone size: -

CDR3 protein: CASSRGRLAGGKSTDTQYF
CDR3 DNA: TGTGCCAGCAGCCGGGGCCGACTAGCGGGGGGGAAAAGCACAGATACGCAGTATTTT
D gene: TRBD2
V gene: TRBV13
J gene: TRBJ2-3
clone size: -

CDR3 protein: CASSYSGEGLGYTF
CDR3 DNA: TGTGCCAGCAGTTACTCGGGGGAGGGGCTCGGCTACACCTTC
D gene: -
V gene: TRBV6-5
J gene: TRBJ1-2
clone size: -

CDR3 protein: CASSGDIASAYEQYF
CDR3 DNA: TGTGCCAGCAGTGGAGACATTGCTTCTGCCTACGAGCAGTACTTC
D gene: -
V gene: TRBV25-1
J gene: TRBJ2-7
clone size: -

CDR3 protein: CASTNRLISTDTQYF
CDR3 DNA: TGTGCCAGTACCAACCGCCTAATTAGCACAGATACGCAGTATTTT
D gene: -
V gene: TRBV19
J gene: TRBJ2-3
clone size: -

CDR3 protein: CASSVLGTNSYEQYF
CDR3 DNA: TGTGCCAGCAGTGTACTGGGGACTAATTCCTACGAGCAGTACTTC
D gene: TRBD2
V gene: TRBV28
J gene: TRBJ2-7
clone size: -

CDR3 protein: CASSPTLVADTQYF
CDR3 DNA: TGTGCCAGCAGCCCCACACTAGTGGCAGATACGCAGTATTTT
D gene: -
V gene: TRBV7-3
J gene: TRBJ2-3
clone size: -

CDR3 protein: CATSKGSPHQPQHF
CDR3 DNA: TGTGCCACCAGCAAGGGGTCCCCTCATCAGCCCCAGCATTTT
D gene: -
V gene: TRBV15
J gene: TRBJ1-5
clone size: -

CDR3 protein: CASSSQSHTEAFF
CDR3 DNA: TGTGCCAGCAGCAGTCAAAGTCACACTGAAGCTTTCTTT
D gene: -
V gene: TRBV7-3
J gene: TRBJ1-1
clone size: -

CDR3 protein: CASSKRTGDQPQHF
CDR3 DNA: TGTGCCAGCAGCAAGAGGACAGGGGATCAGCCCCAGCATTTT
D gene: -
V gene: TRBV21-1
J gene: TRBJ1-5
clone size: -

CDR3 protein: CASSFRGLPAFF
CDR3 DNA: TGTGCCAGCAGCTTCAGGGGTCTCCCAGCTTTCTTT
D gene: -
V gene: TRBV6-2/TRBV6-3
J gene: TRBJ1-1
clone size: -